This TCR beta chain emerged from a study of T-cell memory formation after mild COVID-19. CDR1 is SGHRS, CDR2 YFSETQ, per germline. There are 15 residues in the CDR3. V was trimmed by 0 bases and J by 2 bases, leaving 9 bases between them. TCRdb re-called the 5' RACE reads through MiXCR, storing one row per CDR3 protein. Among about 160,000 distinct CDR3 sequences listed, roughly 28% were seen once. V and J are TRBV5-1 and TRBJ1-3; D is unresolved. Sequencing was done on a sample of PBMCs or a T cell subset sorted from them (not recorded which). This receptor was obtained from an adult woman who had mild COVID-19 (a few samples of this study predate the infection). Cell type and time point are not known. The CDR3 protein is CASSLVSDTGNTIYF. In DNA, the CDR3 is TGCGCCAGCAGCTTGGTCTCAGATACTGGAAACACCATATATTTT.